These T cell receptor beta chains were read from a single sample in a study of shared clonotypes between healthy human individuals. The table came from immunoSEQ multiplex PCR; TCRdb's copy has only in-frame clones and leaves some out. Among more than 2 million clones listed, about 95% were seen once. The sample consisted of naive CD8+ T cells sorted from blood. These receptors were collected from a man between 18 and 29 years old in good health. The CDR3 runs from the conserved cysteine through the conserved F or W. A D gene is named only where the DNA matches it firmly. Part of the rows lack a size; the others show once, few, many or a class for expanded clones.

j_gene	d_gene	v_gene	abundance	CDR3aa	CDR3nt
TRBJ2-1	TRBD2	TRBV9	once	CASSDGGVSYNEQFF	TGTGCCAGCAGCGACGGGGGGGTCTCCTACAATGAGCAGTTCTTC
TRBJ2-3	TRBD2	TRBV13	-	CASSLGTSGTPDTQYF	TGTGCCAGCAGCTTAGGGACTAGCGGGACCCCAGATACGCAGTATTTT
TRBJ2-1	-	TRBV7-9	-	CASSSGTADNEQFF	TGTGCCAGCAGCTCCGGTACCGCGGACAATGAGCAGTTCTTC
TRBJ2-7	-	TRBV6-5	-	CASSPTLARYEQYF	TGTGCCAGCAGTCCGACTCTAGCGAGATACGAGCAGTACTTC
TRBJ1-4	TRBD1	TRBV7-9	-	CASSSRDRVGEKLFF	TGTGCCAGCAGCTCTCGGGACAGGGTCGGTGAAAAACTGTTTTTT
TRBJ2-2	-	TRBV4-1	-	CASSPAVAGELFF	TGCGCCAGCAGCCCAGCGGTGGCAGGGGAGCTGTTTTTT
TRBJ2-7	-	TRBV5-1	-	CASSWRDYEQYF	TGCGCCAGCAGCTGGAGGGACTACGAGCAGTACTTC
TRBJ2-1	-	TRBV29-1	-	CSVEERSYNEQFF	TGCAGCGTTGAGGAGCGGTCCTACAATGAGCAGTTCTTC
TRBJ1-2	-	TRBV30	-	CAWSGLGPLPNYGYTF	TGTGCCTGGAGTGGTCTGGGGCCCCTTCCTAACTATGGCTACACCTTC
TRBJ1-2	-	TRBV5-6	-	CASSLGGHGYTF	TGTGCCAGCAGCTTGGGGGGTCATGGCTACACCTTC
TRBJ2-7	-	TRBV27	-	CASRRGHEQYF	TGTGCCAGCAGGAGAGGGCACGAGCAGTACTTC
TRBJ2-2	-	TRBV10-1	-	CASSDGREDTGELFF	TGCGCCAGCAGTGATGGGAGAGAGGACACCGGGGAGCTGTTTTTT
TRBJ2-5	TRBD1	TRBV7-9	-	CASSDPGTGQETQYF	TGTGCCAGCAGCGACCCCGGGACAGGCCAAGAGACCCAGTACTTC
TRBJ2-2	-	TRBV4-3	-	CASSPRPQGLDTGELFF	TGCGCCAGCAGCCCAAGACCACAGGGTCTGGACACCGGGGAGCTGTTTTTT
TRBJ2-3	-	TRBV11-2	-	CASSLGTNPGTDTQYF	TGTGCCAGCAGCTTAGGGACTAACCCTGGCACAGATACGCAGTATTTT
TRBJ2-5	TRBD2	TRBV27	-	CAAGLAGYQETQYF	TGTGCCGCTGGACTAGCGGGGTACCAAGAGACCCAGTACTTC
TRBJ2-1	-	TRBV21-1	once	CASSSADSNEQFF	TGTGCCAGCAGCTCCGCGGACTCGAATGAGCAGTTCTTC
TRBJ1-4	-	TRBV7-9	-	CASSQDPGAEKLFF	TGTGCCAGCAGCCAGGATCCGGGGGCTGAAAAACTGTTTTTT
TRBJ2-1	-	TRBV11-3	-	CASSSRTDNEQFF	TGTGCCAGCAGCAGCCGGACCGACAATGAGCAGTTCTTC
TRBJ2-7	-	TRBV27	once	CASSLAAGSYYEQYF	TGTGCCAGCAGTTTAGCGGCAGGGTCATACTACGAGCAGTACTTC
TRBJ2-7	-	TRBV9	once	CASSVSQGSYEQYF	TGTGCCAGCAGCGTATCGCAGGGATCCTACGAGCAGTACTTC
TRBJ2-1	TRBD2	TRBV5-1	-	CASSAGDYLNEQFF	TGCGCCAGCTCAGCGGGGGACTACCTCAATGAGCAGTTCTTC
TRBJ1-1	-	TRBV7-9	-	CASSSRLTEAFF	TGTGCCAGCAGCTCCCGACTAACAGAAGCTTTCTTT
TRBJ2-1	-	TRBV4-1	-	CASSQSGTPGGNEQFF	TGCGCCAGCAGCCAATCTGGGACACCCGGGGGTAATGAGCAGTTCTTC
TRBJ2-1	TRBD2	TRBV5-8	-	CASSFREGSSYNEQFF	TGTGCCAGCAGCTTTCGGGAGGGGAGCTCCTACAATGAGCAGTTCTTC
TRBJ1-5	-	TRBV4-3	-	CASSQDRASHNQPQHF	TGCGCCAGCAGCCAAGATCGGGCCAGCCACAATCAGCCCCAGCATTTT
TRBJ1-2	TRBD1	TRBV14	-	CASSQDLGTGFYGYTF	TGTGCCAGCAGCCAAGATCTTGGGACAGGTTTCTATGGCTACACCTTC
TRBJ1-1	-	TRBV9	-	CASSPRMESTEAFF	TGTGCCAGCAGCCCCCGGATGGAGTCGACTGAAGCTTTCTTT
TRBJ1-5	-	TRBV27	few	CASSSTGWHQPQHF	TGTGCCAGCAGTTCAACAGGGTGGCATCAGCCCCAGCATTTT
TRBJ2-5	-	TRBV5-1	-	CASSASEGGPQETQYF	TGCGCCAGCAGCGCCTCTGAGGGGGGGCCCCAAGAGACCCAGTACTTC
TRBJ2-1	TRBD2	TRBV14	-	CASSRGGGLMDEQFF	TGTGCCAGCAGCCGCGGGGGAGGCCTAATGGATGAGCAGTTCTTC
TRBJ2-7	-	TRBV6-4	once	CASSLMGGRIYEQYF	TGTGCCAGCAGTCTAATGGGGGGGCGTATCTACGAGCAGTACTTC
TRBJ1-5	-	TRBV10-2	-	CASRDWNQPQHF	TGCGCCAGCAGGGACTGGAATCAGCCCCAGCATTTT
TRBJ2-2	-	TRBV6-5	once	CASSTHNTGELFF	TGTGCCAGCAGCACCCATAACACCGGGGAGCTGTTTTTT
TRBJ2-7	TRBD1	TRBV29-1	-	CSVGTGGAGEQYF	TGCAGCGTTGGAACAGGGGGCGCGGGCGAGCAGTACTTC
TRBJ2-7	TRBD1	TRBV27	-	CASSPGTGIYEQYF	TGTGCCAGCAGTCCCGGGACAGGGATCTACGAGCAGTACTTC
TRBJ2-7	-	TRBV6-1	-	CASSEAYSSYEQYF	TGTGCCAGCAGTGAAGCGTACAGTTCCTACGAGCAGTACTTC
TRBJ2-6	-	TRBV6-5	-	CASSYGGISGANVLTF	TGTGCCAGCAGTTACGGGGGCATTTCGGGGGCCAACGTCCTGACTTTC
TRBJ2-1	-	TRBV4-2	-	CASSHLATGNEQFF	TGTGCCAGCAGCCATCTAGCTACGGGTAATGAGCAGTTCTTC
TRBJ1-4	-	TRBV7-9	-	CASSLGWAASEEKLFF	TGTGCCAGCAGCTTAGGCTGGGCAGCATCTGAGGAAAAACTGTTTTTT
TRBJ2-7	TRBD2	TRBV30	-	CAWSPSGLAGLSSWGEQYF	TGTGCCTGGAGTCCATCGGGGCTAGCGGGATTATCATCATGGGGCGAGCAGTACTTC
TRBJ2-5	TRBD2	TRBV2	-	CASSELLAGGPLTKETQYF	TGTGCCAGCAGTGAACTACTAGCGGGAGGGCCTTTAACAAAAGAGACCCAGTACTTC
TRBJ1-1	-	TRBV9	once	CASSPPGVNTEAFF	TGTGCCAGCAGCCCCCCAGGGGTGAACACTGAAGCTTTCTTT
TRBJ2-1	TRBD1	TRBV7-9	-	CASSRPLSRDRISYNEQFF	TGTGCCAGCAGCCGACCACTATCTAGGGACAGGATTTCCTACAATGAGCAGTTCTTC
TRBJ1-4	-	TRBV13	-	CASSSALGVNEKLFF	TGTGCCAGCAGCTCCGCTTTAGGGGTGAATGAAAAACTGTTTTTT
TRBJ2-2	-	TRBV19	-	CASSILVAANTGELFF	TGTGCCAGTAGTATCCTCGTAGCGGCGAACACCGGGGAGCTGTTTTTT
TRBJ1-1	-	TRBV30	-	CAWSVLVVNTEAFF	TGTGCCTGGAGTGTACTGGTAGTCAACACTGAAGCTTTCTTT
TRBJ2-7	TRBD2	TRBV19	-	CASSSREGTEQYF	TGTGCCAGTAGTAGCCGGGAGGGAACCGAGCAGTACTTC
TRBJ2-7	TRBD1	TRBV5-4	-	CASSLGPGQASYEQYF	TGTGCCAGCAGCTTGGGTCCGGGACAGGCCTCCTACGAGCAGTACTTC